This T cell receptor (beta chain) was documented in a study of T-cell memory formation after mild COVID-19. This clonotype was recorded at least ten times. CDR3 length equals 13 residues. CDR1 and CDR2 (germline): LGHDT, YNNKEL (reference sequence). V was trimmed by 5 bases and J by 8 bases, leaving 15 bases between them. TCRdb re-derived calls from the 5' RACE reads in MiXCR, one entry per CDR3 protein. Among 350,000 or so distinct CDR3 sequences listed, 20% to 25% were seen once. The clonotype was recovered from a man between 18 and 29 years old who had mild COVID-19 (a few samples of this study predate the infection). Cell type and time point are not known. The chain is built from TRBV3-1 and TRBJ1-1, with D uncertain. The sample was PBMCs or a T cell subset sorted from them (not recorded which). CDR3 sequence reads: CASSKNDQLEAFF. CDR3 DNA sequence: TGTGCCAGCAGCAAAAATGATCAGCTCGAAGCTTTCTTT. Filled out from reference TRBV3-1 and TRBJ1-1, the complete variable domain reads DTAVSQTPKYLVTQMGNDKSIKCEQNLGHDTMYWYKQDSKKFLKIMFSYNNKELIINETVPNRFSPKSPDKAHLNLHINSLELGDSAVYFCASSKNDQLEAFFGQGTRLTVV.